These 23 T cell receptor beta chains originate from one sample sequenced in a study of T cell changes during pregnancy in multiple sclerosis. TCRdb's table, derived via immunoSEQ multiplex PCR, lists solely in-frame clones and lacks some. The sample contains roughly 93,000 clones, around 93% of which appear only once. The sequences come from peripheral blood, collected before pregnancy. The receptors here all came from a female donor with multiple sclerosis, enrolled in a pregnancy study.

The chain carries TRBV7-9 and TRBJ2-3, with TRBD1 as a possible D gene (5 bases). CDR1 SEHNR and CDR2 FQNEAQ come from the germline V gene (reference sequence). This CDR3 spans 14 amino acids. V gave up 5 bases and J gave up 2 bases, with 11 bases separating them. This CDR3 is CASSRRGFTDTQYF. Here the CDR3 DNA reads TGTGCCAGCAGCCGAAGGGGCTTCACAGATACGCAGTATTTT. Supplemented by reference TRBV7-9 and TRBJ2-3, the full variable domain reads DTGVSQNPRHKITKRGQNVTFRCDPISEHNRLYWYRQTLGQGPEFLTYFQNEAQLEKSRLLSDRFSAERPKGSFSTLEIQRTEQGDSAMYLCASSRRGFTDTQYFGPGTRLTVL.

The gene calls are TRBV5-1 and TRBJ1-3; D perhaps matches TRBD1 (6 bases). This CDR3 comprises 16 residues. Deletions cut 3 bases from V and 0 bases from J, with 13 bases between. Germline V gene sequence: CDR1 SGHRS, CDR2 YFSETQ. CDR3 residues: CASSSGGHLSGNTIYF. The CDR3 coding sequence is TGCGCCAGCAGCTCGGGGGGACACCTCTCTGGAAACACCATATATTTT.

The chain uses TRBV27 and TRBJ2-1, with 14 positions matching TRBD2. J gave up 6 bases and V 6 bases, and 7 bases lay outside the gene matches. The CDR3 runs to 16 residues. CDR1 and CDR2 from the germline V gene are MNHEY and SMNVEV (reference sequence). CDR3: CASRGLAGAISNEQFF. As DNA, the CDR3 is TGTGCCAGCAGGGGACTAGCGGGGGCTATTAGCAATGAGCAGTTCTTC.

The gene calls are TRBV5-1 and TRBJ2-1, with TRBD2 matching 7 bases. V gave up 0 bases and J gave up 4 bases; unmatched junction bases: 7. This CDR3 is built from 16 residues. Germline loops: CDR1 SGHRS, CDR2 YFSETQ. CDR3 amino acids: CASSLGGEGPYNEQFF. The CDR3 region has the DNA TGCGCCAGCAGCTTGGGGGGGGAGGGCCCTTACAATGAGCAGTTCTTC.

This chain joins TRBV19 and TRBJ1-4, with D perhaps TRBD1 (6 bases). The CDR3 runs 16 residues. Germline V gene sequence: CDR1 LNHDA, CDR2 SQIVND (reference sequence). The V end lost 6 bases, the J end lost 3 bases, and 17 bases lay between the germline ends. The CDR3 nucleotides read TGTGCCAGTAGGAAGAGTCAGGGGTTATCTAATGAAAAACTGTTTTTT. Protein: CASRKSQGLSNEKLFF.

This chain joins TRBV28 and TRBJ2-7, with a possible D match to TRBD2 (6 bases). CDR1 is MDHEN and CDR2 is SYDVKM in the germline V gene. V shed 2 bases and J shed 2 bases, with 13 bases lying between them. This CDR3 has 15 residues. The CDR3 DNA follows: TGTGCCAGCAGTTTAATCGGGAGTCCGCCCTACGAGCAGTACTTC. Its protein product is CASSLIGSPPYEQYF. The full variable domain, its missing parts supplied by reference TRBV28 and TRBJ2-7, is DVKVTQSSRYLVKRTGEKVFLECVQDMDHENMFWYRQDPGLGLRLIYFSYDVKMKEKGDIPEGYSVSREKKERFSLILESASTNQTSMYLCASSLIGSPPYEQYFGPGTRLTVT.

The J gene is TRBJ1-2, the V gene TRBV5-4; possibly TRBD1 for D (5 bases). Deletions cut 0 bases from V and 8 bases from J, with 14 bases between. Germline CDR1 SGHNT, CDR2 YYREEE (reference sequence). The CDR3 has 14 residues. In nucleotides, the CDR3 is TGTGCCAGCAGCTTGGTAGGCCAGGGAAAGGGCTACACCTTC. Encoded protein: CASSLVGQGKGYTF.

J is TRBJ1-2 and V is TRBV5-5, with 8 nucleotides matching TRBD1. The CDR3 consists of 14 residues. With 2 bases clipped from V and 5 bases from J, the junction kept 5 bases outside the gene matches. Germline values: CDR1 SGHKS, CDR2 YYEKEE (reference sequence). CDR3 bases: TGTGCCAGCAGCTTTCAGGGGGCCGGGTATGGCTACACCTTC. Encoded protein: CASSFQGAGYGYTF.

The chain's CDR3 is CSARTSGGTEAFF. In DNA, the CDR3 is TGCAGCGCCCGGACGTCGGGGGGCACTGAAGCTTTCTTT. The rearrangement joins TRBV29-1 to TRBJ1-1; TRBD1 is a possible D gene (5 bases). The CDR3 spans 13 residues. Trimming left V 7 bases short and J 4 bases short, with 16 bases between. From germline, CDR1 is SQVTM and CDR2 ANQGSEA.

The chain uses TRBV7-3 and TRBJ2-2; D gene ambiguous. Trimming left V 1 base short and J 4 bases short, with 10 bases between. The CDR3 runs 15 residues. Looked up from germline, CDR1 is SGHTA and CDR2 is FQGTGA. Written as DNA, the CDR3 is TGTGCCAGCAGCTTAAATCCAGTATTCACCGGGGAGCTGTTTTTT. Translated, it gives CASSLNPVFTGELFF.

The chain links TRBV5-1 to TRBJ1-5; 9 bases map to TRBD1. This CDR3 spans 14 amino acids. After removal of 3 bases from V and 8 bases from J, the junction contained 6 bases not matched to a gene. CDR1 is SGHRS, CDR2 YFSETQ, per germline. The CDR3 is CASSSGQGREPQHF. In nucleotides, the CDR3 is TGCGCCAGCAGCTCCGGACAGGGGAGGGAGCCCCAGCATTTT.

J is TRBJ2-2 and V is TRBV7-2; 10 positions match TRBD2. CDR1 is SGHTA and CDR2 is FQGNSA in the germline V gene. CDR3 length: 15 amino acids. V shed 2 bases, J shed 6 bases, and the junction held 3 bases outside the gene matches. CDR3 residues: CASSLLAGAPGELFF. CDR3 sequence (DNA): TGTGCCAGCAGCTTACTAGCGGGGGCCCCCGGGGAGCTGTTTTTT.

The chain employs TRBV5-4 and TRBJ1-3; D possibly corresponds to TRBD1 (6 bases). CDR3 length: 18 residues. Trimming left V 4 bases short and J 2 bases short, with 22 bases between. Germline lookup yields CDR1 SGHNT and CDR2 YYREEE (reference sequence). CDR3: CASSPEQGTFFTGNTIYF. CDR3 nucleotide sequence: TGTGCCAGCAGCCCGGAACAGGGCACCTTTTTCACTGGAAACACCATATATTTT.

V is TRBV18 and J is TRBJ1-1; D is undetermined. CDR3 size: 11 residues. Germline assignment: CDR1 KGHSH and CDR2 LQKENI. The ends were cut back, 4 bases at V and 7 bases at J, with 7 bases in the middle. The CDR3 here is CASSLASEAFF. The CDR3 nucleotides read TGTGCCAGCTCACTAGCGAGTGAAGCTTTCTTT.

The rearrangement uses TRBV9 and TRBJ2-3; TRBD1 might be the D (5 bases). Germline V gives CDR1 SGDLS, CDR2 YYNGEE. The CDR3 extends over 13 amino acids. Trimming left V 0 bases short and J 5 bases short, with 7 bases between. CDR3 residues: CASSVEGQDTQYF. CDR3 DNA: TGTGCCAGCAGCGTAGAGGGGCAAGATACGCAGTATTTT.

The chain couples TRBV4-3 to TRBJ1-1; weak D call: TRBD1 (5 bases). Trimming left V 1 base short and J 11 bases short, with 17 bases between. The CDR3 runs 14 residues. Germline assignment: CDR1 LGHNA and CDR2 YSLEER. The CDR3 sequence: CASSQAGMTRGAFF. The CDR3 nucleotides read TGCGCCAGCAGCCAAGCAGGAATGACCCGGGGGGCTTTCTTT.

This clone occurred once. The chain is built from TRBV11-2 and TRBJ2-1; D perhaps matches TRBD2 (7 bases). The V gene lost 6 bases and the J gene lost 4 bases, with 16 bases spanning the gap. The CDR3 sequence is 15 residues long. Germline V lookup: CDR1 SGHAT, CDR2 FQNNGV. The CDR3 here is CASRGRGGGYNEQFF. CDR3 nucleotide sequence: TGTGCCAGCAGGGGGAGGGGAGGGGGTTACAATGAGCAGTTCTTC.

The chain carries TRBV6-1 and TRBJ2-5, with a possible D match to TRBD2 (5 bases). Germline lookup yields CDR1 MNHNS and CDR2 SASEGT. The CDR3 runs 14 residues. Trimming pared 0 bases from V and 4 bases from J, leaving 9 bases between. The CDR3 protein is CASSEAGGGETQYF. The CDR3 coding sequence is TGTGCCAGCAGTGAAGCAGGAGGTGGAGAGACCCAGTACTTC.

The chain combines TRBV9 with TRBJ2-3, with 7 bases aligning to TRBD1. Germline-derived CDR1 and CDR2 are SGDLS and YYNGEE. V was clipped by 1 base and J by 4 bases; unmatched bases: 6. The CDR3 is 15 residues long. CDR3 DNA: TGTGCCAGCAGCGTATTCCAGGGGGACGCAGATACGCAGTATTTT. Its translation is CASSVFQGDADTQYF.

This clone was seen a single time. J is TRBJ2-4 and V is TRBV6-5; 9 bases are shared with TRBD2. CDR1 and CDR2 from the germline V gene are MNHEY and SVGAGI. The CDR3 is made up of 14 amino acids. With V trimmed by 1 base and J by 15 bases, 10 bases remained unmatched. The chain's CDR3 is CASSYWGTSQSWYF. The CDR3 DNA is TGTGCCAGCAGTTACTGGGGGACTAGCCAGTCTTGGTACTTC.

The rearrangement uses TRBV4-1 and TRBJ2-1; 7 bases line up with TRBD2. Germline loops: CDR1 MGHRA, CDR2 YSYEKL. CDR3 length equals 17 residues. The V and J ends lost 0 bases and 6 bases, in that order; junction bases with no gene match: 11. This chain's CDR3 is CASSQDLAGELGNEQFF. The CDR3 nucleotides read TGCGCCAGCAGCCAAGATCTGGCGGGAGAGCTGGGCAATGAGCAGTTCTTC.

The rearrangement joins TRBV4-1 to TRBJ2-7, with TRBD1 matching over 7 bases. Germline V gene lookup returns CDR1 MGHRA and CDR2 YSYEKL. V lost 2 bases to trimming and J lost 0 bases; unmatched junction nucleotides: 4. The CDR3 sequence is 15 residues long. The CDR3 coding sequence is TGCGCCAGCAGCCAACCGGGACAGCTCTCCTACGAGCAGTACTTC. Translation gives CASSQPGQLSYEQYF.

The chain carries TRBV11-2 and TRBJ2-7; TRBD2 aligns across 7 bases. Germline loops: CDR1 SGHAT, CDR2 FQNNGV. V lost 0 bases, J lost 5 bases, and 7 bases stayed unmatched. The CDR3 spans 15 residues. CDR3 in DNA: TGTGCCAGCAGCTTAGAGGGCGGGAGAGTCGACGAGCAGTACTTC. As protein: CASSLEGGRVDEQYF.